Listed below are T cell receptor beta chains from one sample, sequenced in a study of early T cells in non-severe SARS-CoV-2 infection. One entry per CDR3 protein results from TCRdb running MiXCR on the 5' RACE reads. The sample shows around 64,000 distinct CDR3 sequences, 11% of them seen only once. Sequences were derived from whole blood, sampled at baseline. The source of these receptors is an adult who was a healthcare worker with PCR-confirmed SARS-CoV-2 infection or an uninfected control (not recorded which). CDR3s include the opening cysteine and the closing phenylalanine or tryptophan. A D gene is named only where the DNA matches it firmly. Size is stated for part of the rows, as once, few or many counts, or as a class when the clone is expanded.

NA,NA,TRBV19,TRBJ2-2,CASSRPPGVRTGELFF,TGTGCCAGTAGTAGACCCCCAGGGGTCCGCACCGGGGAGCTGTTTTTT
many,TRBD1,TRBV9,TRBJ2-7,CASSVDPGTALAYEQYF,TGTGCCAGCAGCGTAGATCCAGGGACAGCTTTGGCCTACGAGCAGTACTTC
many,TRBD2,TRBV6-2/TRBV6-3,TRBJ2-2,CASSRSGGSNTGELFF,TGTGCCAGCAGTCGGAGCGGGGGGTCGAACACCGGGGAGCTGTTTTTT
few,TRBD1,TRBV7-8,TRBJ1-5,CASTRQGDLISNQPQHF,TGTGCCAGCACGAGACAGGGGGATCTCATTAGCAATCAGCCCCAGCATTTT
many,NA,TRBV7-9,TRBJ1-1,CASSSSDILAFF,TGTGCCAGCTCGAGCTCAGATATCCTTGCTTTCTTT
many,TRBD1,TRBV24-1,TRBJ2-2,CATSDSGQYTGELFF,TGTGCCACCAGTGATTCGGGACAGTACACCGGGGAGCTGTTTTTT
few,NA,TRBV29-1,TRBJ2-3,CSVDYTDTQYF,TGCAGCGTTGATTATACAGATACGCAGTATTTT
NA,NA,TRBV3-1,TRBJ2-1,CASSLQDGASQQFF,TGTGCCAGCAGCCTACAAGATGGCGCTAGCCAGCAGTTCTTC
many,TRBD1,TRBV7-9,TRBJ2-1,CASSLKARQGYNEQFF,TGTGCCAGCAGCTTAAAAGCGAGACAGGGCTACAATGAGCAGTTCTTC
few,TRBD1,TRBV9,TRBJ2-7,CASSPPTGATYEQYF,TGTGCCAGCAGCCCCCCGACAGGGGCCACCTACGAGCAGTACTTC
many,NA,TRBV5-5,TRBJ2-7,CASSLAQTGVYEQYF,TGTGCCAGCAGCTTGGCGCAGACTGGAGTCTACGAGCAGTACTTC
NA,NA,TRBV10-3,TRBJ2-7,CAISDARSDGTAYEQYF,TGTGCCATCAGTGACGCACGCAGTGATGGGACTGCCTACGAGCAGTACTTC
few,NA,TRBV30,TRBJ2-2,CAWRAGTLGTGELFF,TGTGCCTGGAGAGCCGGGACCCTTGGGACCGGGGAGCTGTTTTTT
NA,NA,TRBV7-2,TRBJ1-2,CASSLDHGALYGCTF,TGTGCCAGCAGCTTAGATCACGGGGCTCTCTATGGCTGCACCTTC
NA,NA,TRBV18,TRBJ1-1,CASSPPSQKDTEAFF,TGTGCCAGCTCACCTCCTTCTCAGAAAGACACTGAAGCTTTCTTT
few,TRBD1,TRBV11-3,TRBJ2-6,CASSLGTGGASSGANVLTF,TGTGCCAGCAGCTTAGGGACAGGGGGCGCTTCCTCTGGGGCCAACGTCCTGACTTTC
NA,TRBD2,TRBV7-7,TRBJ2-5,CASSLQASGETQYF,TGTGCCAGCAGCTTACAGGCTAGCGGAGAGACCCAGTACTTC
NA,TRBD1,TRBV20-1,TRBJ2-7,CSAYRDRDEQYF,TGCAGTGCCTACCGGGACAGGGACGAGCAGTACTTC
NA,NA,TRBV6-5,TRBJ2-6,CASKDHFWTDSGANVLTF,TGTGCCAGCAAAGATCATTTTTGGACCGACTCTGGGGCCAACGTCCTGACTTTC
many,TRBD1,TRBV29-1,TRBJ1-6,CSVEGGQGKNNSPLHF,TGCAGCGTTGAAGGGGGACAGGGGAAAAATAATTCACCCCTCCACTTT
NA,NA,TRBV11-3,TRBJ1-1,CASSPSRIPGNTEAFF,TGTGCCAGCAGCCCCTCCAGAATCCCCGGGAACACTGAAGCTTTCTTT
NA,NA,TRBV6-1,TRBJ1-5,CASMPAAPVPQHF,TGTGCCAGCATGCCAGCGGCCCCTGTGCCCCAGCATTTT
few,NA,TRBV29-1,TRBJ2-1,CSVEDRFF,TGCAGCGTCGAAGACAGGTTCTTC
few,NA,TRBV6-2/TRBV6-3,TRBJ1-1,CASSYPGVNTEAFF,TGTGCCAGCAGTTACCCAGGGGTCAACACTGAAGCTTTCTTT
few,TRBD2,TRBV6-2/TRBV6-3,TRBJ2-1,CASSYLIAGTNEQFF,TGTGCCAGCAGTTACCTAATAGCGGGTACCAATGAGCAGTTCTTC
many,TRBD2,TRBV2,TRBJ2-3,CASSSPSGFTDTQYF,TGTGCCAGCAGTTCTCCTAGCGGGTTCACAGATACGCAGTATTTT
few,NA,TRBV7-9,TRBJ2-7,CASSAERQQQYF,TGTGCCAGCAGCGCGGAAAGACAACAGCAGTACTTC
many,NA,TRBV3-1,TRBJ1-1,CASSQMTEAFF,TGTGCCAGCAGCCAAATGACTGAAGCTTTCTTT